This T cell receptor (beta chain) was sequenced in a study of T cell repertoires in cytomegalovirus infection. Study-wide context: The authors relied on CMV epitopes, both recently identified HLA-C-restricted and well-studied HLA-B-restricted. Shared public TCR beta signatures pointed to both CMV infection and a matching HLA type. Findings and caveats of the study: HLA-C-restricted CMV-specific TCR beta clonotypes were dominant in the ex vivo response.

TCRdb analysed the reads with MiXCR anew, one entry per CDR3 protein. This table holds roughly 310,000 distinct CDR3 sequences, around 29% found once. This clonotype was recorded a few times. The antigen remains undetermined. V was pared by 6 bases and J by 4 bases, with 17 bases between. The CDR3 is 15 residues long. CDR1 is MDHEN and CDR2 is SYDVKM in the germline V gene. The genes are TRBV28 and TRBJ2-3; weak D call: TRBD1 (5 bases). The sequenced sample was cultured PBMCs, obtained from culture after CMV antigen stimulation. The TCR comes from a human donor in good health (CMV status not recorded). Some clones in this sample may be carry-over from other donors' samples. CDR3 residues: CASSTRRGASDTQYF. The DNA of the CDR3 is TGTGCCAGCAGCACCCGCCGTGGGGCCTCAGATACGCAGTATTTT.